Following are 18 T cell receptor beta chains from one sample sequenced in a study of vaccination effects on CD4 cells after COVID-19. Using immunoSEQ multiplex PCR, the repertoire was profiled, and TCRdb retains in-frame clones only, with some absent. The table includes around 15,000 clones, over 65% detected once. These receptors lack a known antigen. Before any sequencing was done, the ViraFEST assay used viral peptide pools to expand antigen-specific CD4+ T cells. Upon completion of under eleven days in culture, CD4+ T cells were isolated. The infection with SARS-CoV-2 (confirmed by PCR) occurred in this person between March and December 2020. Either the BNT162b2 or mRNA-1273 vaccine was given to participants in two doses. Sequenced here: CD4+ T cells from PBMCs cultured with SARS-CoV-2 spike peptides, sampled after COVID-19 vaccination. The source is a human donor who had a prior SARS-CoV-2 infection.

This chain uses TRBV5-1 with TRBJ1-2; D remains unclear. Trimming removed 0 bases from V and 5 bases from J, with 8 bases in between. Looked up from germline, CDR1 is SGHRS and CDR2 is YFSETQ. There are 13 residues in the CDR3. The CDR3 DNA reads TGCGCCAGCAGCTTGGCGGCAGAGTATGGCTACACCTTC. Translating it yields CASSLAAEYGYTF.

The rearrangement links TRBV5-6 to TRBJ2-7; D unresolved. Between the trimmed V and J ends, which lost 4 bases and 0 bases, there was a span of 17 bases. The CDR3 contains 16 residues. Germline assignment: CDR1 SGHDT and CDR2 YYEEEE. This CDR3 reads CASSPRRLRISYEQYF. CDR3 DNA sequence: TGTGCCAGCAGCCCCCGGCGTCTCCGTATCTCCTACGAGCAGTACTTC. The full variable domain, its missing parts supplied by reference TRBV5-6 and TRBJ2-7, is DAGVTQSPTHLIKTRGQQVTLRCSPKSGHDTVSWYQQALGQGPQFIFQYYEEEERQRGNFPDRFSGHQFPNYSSELNVNALLLGDSALYLCASSPRRLRISYEQYFGPGTRLTVT.

The chain uses TRBV4-1 and TRBJ2-5, with TRBD2 matching 7 bases. The CDR3 runs to 16 residues. V lost 4 bases to trimming and J lost 5 bases; unmatched junction nucleotides: 13. Germline V gene sequence: CDR1 MGHRA, CDR2 YSYEKL. The CDR3: CASSPPGTVGGETQYF. In DNA, the CDR3 is TGCGCCAGCAGCCCTCCTGGGACCGTCGGGGGGGAGACCCAGTACTTC.

The chain combines TRBV9 with TRBJ1-6, with 8 bases matching TRBD1. J was trimmed by 11 bases and V by 4 bases; bases with no gene match: 11. The CDR3 runs to 15 residues. Germline lookup yields CDR1 SGDLS and CDR2 YYNGEE. The CDR3 coding sequence is TGTGCCAGCAGCTCGCGGGACAGGTGGTTGGCACCCCTCCACTTT. Its protein is CASSSRDRWLAPLHF.

The J gene is TRBJ1-2, the V gene TRBV6-1, with D possibly TRBD1 on 5 matching bases. V dropped 2 bases and J dropped 4 bases, with 5 bases sitting between them. Germline CDR1 is MNHNS and CDR2 is SASEGT. The CDR3 runs to 12 residues. The CDR3 coding sequence is TGTGCCAGCAGTGAAAGGGGCTATGGCTACACCTTC. Amino acid sequence: CASSERGYGYTF.

This clone showed up just once. The J gene is TRBJ1-2, the V gene TRBV30; TRBD1 is a possible D gene (6 bases). Per the germline V gene, CDR1 is GTSNPN and CDR2 is SVGIG (reference sequence). This CDR3 region has 13 residues. V was pared by 7 bases and J by 3 bases, with 15 bases between. CDR3 protein: CALILQGYYGYTF. The CDR3 DNA reads TGTGCCTTAATACTACAGGGATACTATGGCTACACCTTC. The entire variable domain, with the rest obtained from reference TRBV30 and TRBJ1-2, is as follows: SQTIHQWPATLVQPVGSPLSLECTVEGTSNPNLYWYRQAAGRGLQLLFYSVGIGQISSEVPQNLSASRPQDRQFILSSKKLLLSDSGFYLCALILQGYYGYTFGSGTRLTVV.

The chain uses TRBV7-2 and TRBJ2-5; TRBD2 might be the D (6 bases). The V gene's germline CDR1 is SGHTA and CDR2 FQGNSA. Between the trimmed V and J ends, which lost 5 bases and 4 bases, there was a span of 20 bases. The CDR3 extends over 16 amino acids. This chain's CDR3 is CASSVNRDFSRETQYF. CDR3 nucleotides: TGTGCCAGCAGCGTTAACCGGGACTTTAGTAGAGAGACCCAGTACTTC.

A few counts support this clone. The J gene is TRBJ1-5, the V gene TRBV19; no clear D gene. Per the germline V gene, CDR1 is LNHDA and CDR2 is SQIVND (reference sequence). V was clipped by 2 bases and J by 3 bases, with 14 bases between them. This CDR3 has 16 amino acids. The CDR3: CASSIIGLKPNQPQHF. The CDR3 nucleotides are TGTGCCAGTAGTATAATAGGGCTGAAGCCCAATCAGCCCCAGCATTTT.

In DNA, the CDR3 is TGCGCCAGCAGTCAGACTAGCGGGAGATTCAATGAGCAGTTCTTC. Amino acids: CASSQTSGRFNEQFF. The chain links TRBV5-1 to TRBJ2-1, with 12 bases lining up with TRBD2. CDR1 and CDR2 (germline): SGHRS, YFSETQ. V was clipped by 5 bases and J by 6 bases; unmatched bases: 6. The length of the CDR3 is 15 residues.

This clone ranks as medium-sized. The rearrangement joins TRBV11-3 to TRBJ2-5; a weak D match, TRBD2 (5 bases). Trimming removed 5 bases from V and 2 bases from J, with 15 bases in between. The CDR3 totals 15 residues. Germline V gene sequence: CDR1 SGHNT, CDR2 YENEEA. The CDR3 nucleotides read TGTGCCAGCAGCAATAGAGTTGGAGGACAAGAGACCCAGTACTTC. This gives the protein CASSNRVGGQETQYF.

The chain recombines TRBV5-4 with TRBJ1-4, with a tentative D call TRBD1 (6 bases). Germline CDR1 is SGHNT and CDR2 is YYREEE (reference sequence). The CDR3 extends over 14 amino acids. V lost 3 bases and J 8 bases, leaving 14 bases between the germline ends. In DNA, the CDR3 is TGTGCCAGCAGCTCCAGGGGAAGAGGCGAAAAACTGTTTTTT. Protein sequence: CASSSRGRGEKLFF.

The gene calls are TRBV29-1 and TRBJ2-5; unclear D gene. Trimming left V 4 bases short and J 4 bases short, with 10 bases between. The CDR3 sequence is 12 residues long. CDR1 and CDR2 (germline): SQVTM, ANQGSEA. DNA for the CDR3: TGCAGCGTTGGTTCTGGATCAGAGACCCAGTACTTC. It codes for CSVGSGSETQYF.

The J gene is TRBJ1-3, the V gene TRBV9; no definite D call. V lost 0 bases and J lost 1, with 14 bases in between. The germline gives CDR1 SGDLS, CDR2 YYNGEE. CDR3 length: 17 residues. The CDR3 loop is CASSVDPSTYSGNTIYF. CDR3 bases: TGTGCCAGCAGCGTAGACCCCAGTACTTATTCTGGAAACACCATATATTTT.

The gene calls are TRBV9 and TRBJ2-1; tentatively, D is TRBD1 (6 bases). The ends were cut back, 3 bases at V and 6 bases at J, with 10 bases in the middle. Germline-derived CDR1 and CDR2 are SGDLS and YYNGEE. The CDR3 has 13 residues. CDR3: CASSADRSNEQFF. CDR3 sequence (DNA): TGTGCCAGCAGCGCGGACAGATCCAATGAGCAGTTCTTC.

V is TRBV7-2 and J is TRBJ1-5; possibly TRBD1 for D (6 bases). The length of the CDR3 is 15 residues. Trimming pared 3 bases from V and 4 bases from J, leaving 13 bases between. Germline CDR1 is SGHTA and CDR2 is FQGNSA. CDR3 nucleotides: TGTGCCAGCAGCTTCGTGAGGGACACAAATCAGCCCCAGCATTTT. Residues: CASSFVRDTNQPQHF.

This rearrangement joins TRBV12-1 to TRBJ2-4; TRBD2 is taken as the D call from the table, unchecked against the DNA. TRBV12-1 constitutes a pseudogene. The CDR3 contains 19 residues. CDR3 residues: CASSFVRPSGRGAKNIQYF. The DNA of the CDR3 is TGTGCCAGCAGCTTTGTGCGGCCTAGCGGGAGAGGGGCCAAAAACATTCAGTACTTC.

The chain recombines TRBV5-5 with TRBJ2-6, with D perhaps matching TRBD1 (6 bases). V gave up 0 bases and J gave up 4 bases, with 11 bases separating them. Germline V gene data show CDR1 as SGHKS and CDR2 as YYEKEE (reference sequence). The CDR3 covers 16 residues. The CDR3 here is CASSLGTGPGANVLTF. As DNA, the CDR3 is TGTGCCAGCAGCTTGGGTACAGGGCCCGGGGCCAACGTCCTGACTTTC.

The chain couples TRBV9 to TRBJ2-7; 8 positions match TRBD2. The germline gives CDR1 SGDLS, CDR2 YYNGEE. This CDR3 has 15 amino acids. V shed 4 bases, J shed 6 bases, and the junction held 12 bases outside the gene matches. CDR3 region: CASSPNSGLATEQYF. The CDR3, as DNA: TGTGCCAGCAGCCCTAACTCAGGACTAGCCACCGAGCAGTACTTC.